This TCR beta chain came from a study of blood T cell repertoires in COVID-19. Study context: Some COVID-19 samples were acute and others convalescent; all came from the United States, Italy and Spain. The cDNA or gDNA used as material had been derived from T cells, B-cell-depleted T cells, or PBMCs.

CDR1 and CDR2 (germline): MNHEY, SVGAGI. Trimming took off 1 base at V and 4 bases at J, with 13 bases between the two ends. The CDR3 has 15 residues. Original analysis: Estimation of nucleated cell counts was performed using reference gene primer amplification. Produced via immunoSEQ multiplex PCR; TCRdb's table is partial and in-frame only. D and trimming come from the DNA, and the V and J calls and clone size come from that table. The sample includes 40,000 to 55,000 clones, approximately 88% seen only once; the top ten take about 3%. The chain uses TRBV6-5 and TRBJ1-2, with D unresolved. The sequence came from a man aged 45-60 years with active COVID-19. The sample comprised peripheral blood. For the CDR3, the DNA is TGTGCCAGCAGTTACTTGGCCAGGATCAGCTATGGCTACACCTTC. Its translation: CASSYLARISYGYTF.